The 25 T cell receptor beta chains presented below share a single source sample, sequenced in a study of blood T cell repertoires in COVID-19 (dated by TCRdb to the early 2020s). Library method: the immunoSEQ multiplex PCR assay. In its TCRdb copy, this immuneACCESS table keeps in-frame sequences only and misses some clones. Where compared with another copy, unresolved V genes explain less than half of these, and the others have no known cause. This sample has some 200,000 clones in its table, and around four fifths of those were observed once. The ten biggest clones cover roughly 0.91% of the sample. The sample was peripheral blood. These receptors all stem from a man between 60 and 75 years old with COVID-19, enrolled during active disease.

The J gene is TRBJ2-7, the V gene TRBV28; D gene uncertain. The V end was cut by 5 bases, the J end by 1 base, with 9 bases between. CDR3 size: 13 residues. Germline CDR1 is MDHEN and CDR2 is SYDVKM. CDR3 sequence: CASSLTGSYEQYF. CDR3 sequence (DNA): TGTGCCAGCAGTCTTACCGGGTCCTACGAGCAGTACTTC.

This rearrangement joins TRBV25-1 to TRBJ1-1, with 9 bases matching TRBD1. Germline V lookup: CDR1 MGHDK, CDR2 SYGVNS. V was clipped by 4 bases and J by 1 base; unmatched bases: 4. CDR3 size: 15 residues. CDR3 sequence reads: CASSVAGQGNTEAFF. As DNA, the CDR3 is TGTGCCAGCAGTGTGGCGGGACAGGGGAACACTGAAGCTTTCTTT.

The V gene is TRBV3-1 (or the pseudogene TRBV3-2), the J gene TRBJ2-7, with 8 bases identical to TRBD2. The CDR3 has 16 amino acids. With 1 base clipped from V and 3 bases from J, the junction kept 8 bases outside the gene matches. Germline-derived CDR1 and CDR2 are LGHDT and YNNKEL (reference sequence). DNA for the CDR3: TGTGCCAGCAGCCAAGTGACGGGAGGGTGGGGCTACGAGCAGTACTTC. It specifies CASSQVTGGWGYEQYF.

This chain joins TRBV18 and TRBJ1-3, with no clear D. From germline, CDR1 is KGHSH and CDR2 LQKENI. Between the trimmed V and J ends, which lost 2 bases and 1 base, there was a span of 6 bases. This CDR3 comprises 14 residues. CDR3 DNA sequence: TGTGCCAGCTCACCAACTGCTTCTGGAAACACCATATATTTT. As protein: CASSPTASGNTIYF. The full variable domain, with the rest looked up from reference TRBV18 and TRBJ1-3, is NAGVMQNPRHLVRRRGQEARLRCSPMKGHSHVYWYRQLPEEGLKFMVYLQKENIIDESGMPKERFSAEFPKEGPSILRIQQVVRGDSAAYFCASSPTASGNTIYFGEGSWLTVV.

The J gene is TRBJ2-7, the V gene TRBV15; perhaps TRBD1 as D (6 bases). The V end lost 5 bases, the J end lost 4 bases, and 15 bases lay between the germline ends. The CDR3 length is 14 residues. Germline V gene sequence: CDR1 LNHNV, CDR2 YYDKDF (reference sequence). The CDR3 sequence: CATSGSGVGYEQYF. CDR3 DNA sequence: TGTGCCACCAGCGGATCAGGGGTGGGGTACGAGCAGTACTTC.

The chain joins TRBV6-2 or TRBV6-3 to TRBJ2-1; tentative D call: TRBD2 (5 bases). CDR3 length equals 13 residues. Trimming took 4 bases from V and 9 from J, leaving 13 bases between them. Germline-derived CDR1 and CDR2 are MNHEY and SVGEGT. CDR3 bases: TGTGCCAGCAGTTCATACGGGGTGGGTGAGCAGTTCTTC. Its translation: CASSSYGVGEQFF.

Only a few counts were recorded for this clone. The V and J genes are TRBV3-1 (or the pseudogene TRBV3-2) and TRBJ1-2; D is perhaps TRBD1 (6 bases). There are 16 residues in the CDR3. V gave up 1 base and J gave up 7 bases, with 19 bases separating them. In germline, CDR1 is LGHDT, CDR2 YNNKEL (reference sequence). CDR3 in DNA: TGTGCCAGCAGCCAAGGTTCTCAGGGGTTCGCGGGTGGCTACACCTTC. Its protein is CASSQGSQGFAGGYTF.

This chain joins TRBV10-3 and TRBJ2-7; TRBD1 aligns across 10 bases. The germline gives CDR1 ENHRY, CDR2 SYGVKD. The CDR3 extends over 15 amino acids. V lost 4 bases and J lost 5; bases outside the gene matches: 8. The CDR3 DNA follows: TGTGCCATCAGTGCACTCGACAGGGGGCTTAACGAGCAGTACTTC. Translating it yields CAISALDRGLNEQYF.

The CDR3 DNA reads TGTGCCAGCAGTGCGGGACAGCCGACCCTCCACTTT. This encodes CASSAGQPTLHF. The V and J genes are TRBV12-3 or TRBV12-4 and TRBJ1-6; 7 bases line up with TRBD1. There are 12 residues in the CDR3. Trimming removed 5 bases from V and 14 bases from J; junction bases left unmatched: 6.

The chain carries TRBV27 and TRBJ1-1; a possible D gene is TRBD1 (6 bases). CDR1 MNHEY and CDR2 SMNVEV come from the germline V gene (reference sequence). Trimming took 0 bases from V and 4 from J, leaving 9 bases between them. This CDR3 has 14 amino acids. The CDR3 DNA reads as TGTGCCAGCAGTTTATCCCAGGGGAGCACTGAAGCTTTCTTT. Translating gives CASSLSQGSTEAFF.

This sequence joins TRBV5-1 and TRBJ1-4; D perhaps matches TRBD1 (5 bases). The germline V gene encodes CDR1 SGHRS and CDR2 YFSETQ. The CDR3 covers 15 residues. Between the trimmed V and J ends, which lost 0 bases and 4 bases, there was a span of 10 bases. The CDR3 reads CASSLAAGYNEKLFF. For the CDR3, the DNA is TGCGCCAGCAGCTTGGCGGCAGGGTATAATGAAAAACTGTTTTTT.

CDR3 bases: TGTGCCAGCACAGCGGGAGGCGCGCGGGAGCAGTACTTC. As protein: CASTAGGAREQYF. The rearrangement uses TRBV5-4 and TRBJ2-7; TRBD2 aligns across 9 bases. The CDR3 is 13 residues long. With 6 bases clipped from V and 7 bases from J, the junction kept 8 bases outside the gene matches. Germline V CDR1 and CDR2: SGHNT, YYREEE (reference sequence).

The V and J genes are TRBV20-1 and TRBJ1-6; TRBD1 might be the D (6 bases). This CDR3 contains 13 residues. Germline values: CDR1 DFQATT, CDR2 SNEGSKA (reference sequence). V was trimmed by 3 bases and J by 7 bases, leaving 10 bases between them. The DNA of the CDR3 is TGCAGTGCTAGTCAGGGGCTAAATTCACCCCTCCACTTT. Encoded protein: CSASQGLNSPLHF.

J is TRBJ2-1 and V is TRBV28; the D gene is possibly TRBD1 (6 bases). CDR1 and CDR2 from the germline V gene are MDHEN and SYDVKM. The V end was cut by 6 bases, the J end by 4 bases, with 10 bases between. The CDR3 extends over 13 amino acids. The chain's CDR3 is CASRGDTYNEQFF. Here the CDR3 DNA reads TGTGCCAGCAGAGGGGACACGTACAATGAGCAGTTCTTC.

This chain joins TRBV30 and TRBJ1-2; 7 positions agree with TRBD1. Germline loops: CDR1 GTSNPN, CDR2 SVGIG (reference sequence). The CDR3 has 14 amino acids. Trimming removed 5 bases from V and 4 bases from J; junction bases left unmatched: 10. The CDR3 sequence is CAWPQGGGAYGYTF. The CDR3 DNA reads TGTGCCTGGCCCCAGGGGGGCGGAGCCTATGGCTACACCTTC.

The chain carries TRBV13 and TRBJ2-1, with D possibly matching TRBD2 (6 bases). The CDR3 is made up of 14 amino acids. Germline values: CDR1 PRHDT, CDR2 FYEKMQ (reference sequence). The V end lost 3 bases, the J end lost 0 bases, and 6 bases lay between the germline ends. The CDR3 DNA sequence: TGTGCCAGCAGCTTGGGGGGCTCCTACAATGAGCAGTTCTTC. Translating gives CASSLGGSYNEQFF. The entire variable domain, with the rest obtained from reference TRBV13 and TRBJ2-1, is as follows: AAGVIQSPRHLIKEKRETATLKCYPIPRHDTVYWYQQGPGQDPQFLISFYEKMQSDKGSIPDRFSAQQFSDYHSELNMSSLELGDSALYFCASSLGGSYNEQFFGPGTRLTVL.

CDR3 sequence reads: CASSSTGDKGNTIYF. Written as DNA, the CDR3 is TGCGCCAGCAGCTCGACAGGGGATAAAGGAAACACCATATATTTT. This chain uses TRBV5-1 with TRBJ1-3, with 8 bases that match TRBD1. The CDR3 consists of 15 residues. From germline, CDR1 is SGHRS and CDR2 YFSETQ. After removal of 3 bases from V and 4 bases from J, the junction contained 6 bases not matched to a gene.

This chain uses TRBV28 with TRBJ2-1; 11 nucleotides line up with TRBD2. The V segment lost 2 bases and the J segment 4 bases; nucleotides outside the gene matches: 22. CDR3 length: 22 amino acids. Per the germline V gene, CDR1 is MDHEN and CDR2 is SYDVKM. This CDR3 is CASSLLRGGTSGTKVFYNEQFF. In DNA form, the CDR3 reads TGTGCCAGCAGTTTACTCAGGGGTGGGACTAGCGGAACCAAGGTGTTTTACAATGAGCAGTTCTTC.

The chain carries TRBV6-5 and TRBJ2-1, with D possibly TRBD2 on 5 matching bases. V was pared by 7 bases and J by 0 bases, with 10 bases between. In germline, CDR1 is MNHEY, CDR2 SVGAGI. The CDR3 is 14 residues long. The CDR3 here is CASTRTGSYNEQFF. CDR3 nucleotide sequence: TGTGCCAGCACCCGGACTGGCTCCTACAATGAGCAGTTCTTC.

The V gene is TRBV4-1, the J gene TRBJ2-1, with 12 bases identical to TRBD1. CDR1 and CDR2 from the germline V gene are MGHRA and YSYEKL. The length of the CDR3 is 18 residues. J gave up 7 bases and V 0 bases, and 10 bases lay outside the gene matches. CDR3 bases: TGCGCCAGCAGCCAAGAAGGAAGGGGACAGGGGGCACGTAATGAGCAGTTCTTC. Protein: CASSQEGRGQGARNEQFF.

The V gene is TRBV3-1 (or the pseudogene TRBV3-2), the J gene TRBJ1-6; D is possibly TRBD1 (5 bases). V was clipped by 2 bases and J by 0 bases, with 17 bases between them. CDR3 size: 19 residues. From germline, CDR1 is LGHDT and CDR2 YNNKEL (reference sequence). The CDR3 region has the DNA TGTGCCAGCAGCCAATGCCCCACGATTGACAGCTCCTATAATTCACCCCTCCACTTT. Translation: CASSQCPTIDSSYNSPLHF.

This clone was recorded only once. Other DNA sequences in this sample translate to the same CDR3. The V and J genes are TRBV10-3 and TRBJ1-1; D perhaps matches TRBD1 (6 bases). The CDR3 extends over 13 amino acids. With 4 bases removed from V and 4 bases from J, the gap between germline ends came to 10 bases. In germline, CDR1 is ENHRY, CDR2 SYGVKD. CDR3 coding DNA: TGTGCCATCAGTGGAACAGGGACCACTGAAGCTTTCTTT. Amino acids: CAISGTGTTEAFF.

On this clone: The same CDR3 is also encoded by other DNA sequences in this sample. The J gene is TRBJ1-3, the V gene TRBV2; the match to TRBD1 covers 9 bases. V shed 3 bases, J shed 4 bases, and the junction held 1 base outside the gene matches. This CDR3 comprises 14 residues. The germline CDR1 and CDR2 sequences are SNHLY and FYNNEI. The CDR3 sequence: CASSEGQGGNTIYF. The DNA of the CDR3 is TGTGCCAGCAGTGAGGGACAGGGAGGAAACACCATATATTTT.

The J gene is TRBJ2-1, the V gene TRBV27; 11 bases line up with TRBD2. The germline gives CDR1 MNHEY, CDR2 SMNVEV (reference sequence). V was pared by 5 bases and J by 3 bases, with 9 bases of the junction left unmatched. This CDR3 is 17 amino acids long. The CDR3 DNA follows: TGTGCCAGCAGTCCAAGGGTGGGACTAGCGGACTACAATGAGCAGTTCTTC. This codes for CASSPRVGLADYNEQFF.

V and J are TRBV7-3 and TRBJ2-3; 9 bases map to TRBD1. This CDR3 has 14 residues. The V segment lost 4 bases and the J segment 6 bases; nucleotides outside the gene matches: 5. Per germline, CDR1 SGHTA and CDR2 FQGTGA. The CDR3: CASSSQGAGDTQYF. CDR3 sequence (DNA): TGTGCCAGCAGCTCACAGGGGGCAGGGGATACGCAGTATTTT.